This T cell receptor (beta chain) was observed in a study of blood T cells in healthy people across ages. Study-wide context: About one barcoded beta molecule was captured per two T cells (by template switching).

The use of a sample-barcoded 5' primer and a J-beta primer mix characterized a second PCR of about 7 to 12 cycles. One entry per CDR3 protein results from TCRdb running MiXCR on the 5' RACE reads. The table lists about 290,000 distinct CDR3 sequences, roughly 26% of them singletons. Only a few counts were recorded for this clonotype. CDR1 and CDR2 (germline): LGHNA, YNFKEQ. The length of the CDR3 is 14 residues. V lost 3 bases and J 4 bases, leaving 13 bases between the germline ends. Extracted total RNA amounted to at least 5 micrograms for each sample. This TCR was recovered from a woman in her 70s in good health. This sequence joins TRBV4-2 and TRBJ2-7; possible D gene TRBD2, 6 bases. The sample was blood. CDR3 amino acids: CASSQRDWGYEQYF. The CDR3 DNA reads TGTGCCAGCAGCCAGCGGGACTGGGGGTACGAGCAGTACTTC.